What follows are 32 T cell receptor beta chains derived from one specimen sequenced in a study of CD8 T cells in ankylosing spondylitis. Points from the study as a whole: The study identified a TCR beta motif of roughly eight highly homologous variants that appeared characteristic of ankylosing spondylitis blood.

These receptors' antigens are unknown. TCRdb processed the 5' RACE reads anew with MiXCR; each CDR3 protein has one entry. The top ten hold about a fifth of the sample, which has roughly 700,000 distinct CDR3 sequences, roughly 20% seen once. Sequencing was carried out using blood, either unsorted or a sorted T cell fraction (not recorded which). Receptors originate from a male donor with ankylosing spondylitis.

The chain employs TRBV20-1 and TRBJ2-7; D not certain. CDR1 and CDR2 from the germline V gene are DFQATT and SNEGSKA (reference sequence). Trimming removed 0 bases from V and 4 bases from J, with 13 bases in between. CDR3 size: 14 residues. This CDR3 is CSARDLGYSYEQYF. CDR3 coding DNA: TGCAGTGCTAGAGATCTCGGCTACTCTTACGAGCAGTACTTC.

The rearrangement links TRBV10-3 to TRBJ2-7, with 12 nucleotides matching TRBD2. Per the germline V gene, CDR1 is ENHRY and CDR2 is SYGVKD. The CDR3 loop spans 13 amino acids. Trimming at V came to 7 bases and at J to 7 bases, leaving 5 bases not matched to a gene. CDR3 region: CAITGLAGIEQYF. In nucleotides, the CDR3 is TGTGCCATCACCGGACTAGCGGGAATAGAGCAGTACTTC.

The chain is built from TRBV6-2 or TRBV6-3 and TRBJ1-5; 9 bases match TRBD1. The CDR3 extends over 17 amino acids. Germline CDR1 and CDR2: MNHEY and SVGEGT. V was clipped by 5 bases and J by 3 bases; unmatched bases: 11. The CDR3 loop is CASSVTGTGLINQPQHF. CDR3 DNA sequence: TGTGCCAGCAGTGTGACCGGGACAGGGCTAATCAATCAGCCCCAGCATTTT.

The CDR3 coding sequence is TGTGCCAGCAGCTGGACTAGCGGGGCAAGCTTAAGCTCCTACAATGAGCAGTTCTTC. It yields the protein CASSWTSGASLSSYNEQFF. The V gene is TRBV7-3, the J gene TRBJ2-1; 12 nucleotides align to TRBD2. V shed 4 bases and J 0 bases; nucleotides not matched to a gene: 10. From germline, CDR1 is SGHTA and CDR2 FQGTGA. The CDR3 contains 19 residues.

The V gene is TRBV27, the J gene TRBJ2-7; 9 bases line up with TRBD2. This CDR3 comprises 14 residues. J gave up 2 bases and V 6 bases, and 5 bases lay outside the gene matches. The germline CDR1 and CDR2 sequences are MNHEY and SMNVEV (reference sequence). The CDR3 DNA reads TGTGCCAGCAGGATTAGCGGGGGTGCCTACGAGCAGTACTTC. It is translated as CASRISGGAYEQYF.

The CDR3, as DNA: TGCAGTGCTAGGGTCGATGAGCAGTTCTTC. It specifies CSARVDEQFF. The V gene is TRBV20-1, the J gene TRBJ2-1; D uncertain. Germline assignment: CDR1 DFQATT and CDR2 SNEGSKA (reference sequence). The CDR3 length is 10 residues. V lost 3 bases and J 8 bases, leaving 5 bases between the germline ends.

The chain uses TRBV4-2 and TRBJ2-1; 10 nucleotides align to TRBD2. J gave up 9 bases and V 3 bases, and 20 bases lay outside the gene matches. Germline assignment: CDR1 LGHNA and CDR2 YNFKEQ. The CDR3 is 19 residues long. CDR3 in DNA: TGTGCCAGCAGCCACCCCCCTACTAAGCGGGAGGGCCGTATCGGTGAGCAGTTCTTC. Amino acids: CASSHPPTKREGRIGEQFF.

In its sample, this clonotype was seen many times. This chain links TRBV5-5 with TRBJ2-2; D remains ambiguous. The ends were cut back, 4 bases at V and 3 bases at J, with 7 bases in the middle. The CDR3 extends over 13 amino acids. Germline values: CDR1 SGHKS, CDR2 YYEKEE (reference sequence). The CDR3 loop is CASSRPDTGELFF. CDR3 in DNA: TGTGCCAGCAGCCGACCGGACACCGGGGAGCTGTTTTTT. Drawing the rest from reference TRBV5-5 and TRBJ2-2, the complete variable domain is DAGVTQSPTHLIKTRGQQVTLRCSPISGHKSVSWYQQVLGQGPQFIFQYYEKEERGRGNFPDRFSARQFPNYSSELNVNALLLGDSALYLCASSRPDTGELFFGEGSRLTVL.

This clonotype occurred a few times. The CDR3 spells CASSGRVPGELFF. The CDR3 nucleotides are TGTGCCAGCAGCGGCAGGGTCCCCGGGGAGCTGTTTTTT. This chain connects TRBV7-3 to TRBJ2-2; D is possibly TRBD1 (5 bases). The V end was cut by 5 bases, the J end by 6 bases, with 10 bases between. CDR3 size: 13 residues. Germline V lookup: CDR1 SGHTA, CDR2 FQGTGA.

J is TRBJ2-5 and V is TRBV30; 11 bases align to TRBD2. The CDR3 has 17 residues. Per the germline V gene, CDR1 is GTSNPN and CDR2 is SVGIG (reference sequence). The trim removed 3 bases at V and 4 bases at J, leaving 13 bases unmatched. The CDR3 sequence is CAWSPNLWLAGGETQYF. DNA of the CDR3: TGTGCCTGGAGCCCCAACCTGTGGCTAGCGGGAGGAGAGACCCAGTACTTC. Variable domain in full (rest from reference TRBV30 and TRBJ2-5): SQTIHQWPATLVQPVGSPLSLECTVEGTSNPNLYWYRQAAGRGLQLLFYSVGIGQISSEVPQNLSASRPQDRQFILSSKKLLLSDSGFYLCAWSPNLWLAGGETQYFGPGTRLLVL.

The chain couples TRBV28 to TRBJ2-5, with D possibly called TRBD1 or TRBD2 (6 bases each). The V end was cut by 2 bases, the J end by 3 bases, with 10 bases between. CDR1 is MDHEN, CDR2 SYDVKM, per germline. This CDR3 spans 14 amino acids. DNA for the CDR3: TGTGCCAGCAGTTTAAGGGGGGCGGAAGAGACCCAGTACTTC. It yields the protein CASSLRGAEETQYF. Drawing the rest from reference TRBV28 and TRBJ2-5, the complete variable domain is DVKVTQSSRYLVKRTGEKVFLECVQDMDHENMFWYRQDPGLGLRLIYFSYDVKMKEKGDIPEGYSVSREKKERFSLILESASTNQTSMYLCASSLRGAEETQYFGPGTRLLVL.

This clonotype was picked up a small number of times. The chain links TRBV27 to TRBJ2-7; 10 bases map to TRBD1. The V segment lost 7 bases and the J segment 4 bases; nucleotides outside the gene matches: 7. The CDR3 has 14 residues. CDR1 MNHEY and CDR2 SMNVEV come from the germline V gene (reference sequence). The CDR3 DNA is TGTGCCAGCAAAAGGACAGGGGGAATGTACGAGCAGTACTTC. Protein: CASKRTGGMYEQYF.

The sample holds a few counts of this clonotype. The chain combines TRBV25-1 with TRBJ2-1; 8 nucleotides align to TRBD1. Losses at the gene ends were 3 bases for V and 5 bases for J; bases not matched to a gene: 6. This CDR3 is built from 15 residues. Germline V gene data show CDR1 as MGHDK and CDR2 as SYGVNS. CDR3 loop: CASSDRGRVNNEQFF. The CDR3 region has the DNA TGTGCCAGCAGTGACAGGGGGCGCGTGAACAATGAGCAGTTCTTC.

This chain links TRBV5-1 with TRBJ1-1; possible D gene TRBD1, 5 bases. The CDR3 sequence is 15 residues long. V gave up 4 bases and J gave up 0 bases, with 13 bases separating them. The germline gives CDR1 SGHRS, CDR2 YFSETQ. The CDR3 loop is CASSPAVTVNTEAFF. CDR3 bases: TGCGCCAGCAGCCCTGCTGTGACAGTGAACACTGAAGCTTTCTTT. The full variable domain, rest sourced from reference TRBV5-1 and TRBJ1-1, is KAGVTQTPRYLIKTRGQQVTLSCSPISGHRSVSWYQQTPGQGLQFLFEYFSETQRNKGNFPGRFSGRQFSNSRSEMNVSTLELGDSALYLCASSPAVTVNTEAFFGQGTRLTVV.

This clonotype was seen a handful of times. V usage is TRBV20-1 and J usage is TRBJ1-5; D gene uncertain. The CDR3 is made up of 14 amino acids. The germline gives CDR1 DFQATT, CDR2 SNEGSKA (reference sequence). Trimming took 6 bases from V and 2 from J, leaving 14 bases between them. DNA for the CDR3: TGCAGTGCCTCCAGCGGCGCGGGCAATCAGCCCCAGCATTTT. This sequence encodes CSASSGAGNQPQHF.

This clonotype came up a few times. The CDR3 sequence: CASSLIAYGNTIYF. The CDR3 nucleotides read TGTGCCAGCAGTTTAATTGCATATGGAAACACCATATATTTT. The chain joins TRBV12-3 or TRBV12-4 to TRBJ1-3; no firm D call. V was pared by 2 bases and J by 3 bases, with 8 bases between. This CDR3 has 14 residues.

A few counts support this clonotype. The gene calls are TRBV6-1 and TRBJ1-1; a possible D gene is TRBD1 (6 bases). Trimming removed 6 bases at V and 0 bases at J, with 14 bases between. The germline CDR1 and CDR2 sequences are MNHNS and SASEGT. The CDR3 length is 15 residues. CDR3 protein: CASSPHGQMNTEAFF. The DNA of the CDR3 is TGTGCCAGCAGCCCCCACGGACAGATGAACACTGAAGCTTTCTTT.

This clonotype was counted a few times. The J gene is TRBJ2-3, the V gene TRBV20-1; D is unresolved. Germline V gene sequence: CDR1 DFQATT, CDR2 SNEGSKA (reference sequence). V was clipped by 0 bases and J by 7 bases, with 5 bases between them. This CDR3 comprises 11 residues. The CDR3 region is CSARDLYTQYF. CDR3 DNA: TGCAGTGCTAGAGATCTATATACGCAGTATTTT.

This clonotype was seen just once. The V call is TRBV12-3 or TRBV12-4, the J call TRBJ2-7; D uncertain. With 0 bases removed from V and 7 bases from J, the gap between germline ends came to 7 bases. The CDR3 spans 12 residues. Here the CDR3 DNA reads TGTGCCAGCAGTTTAGCGCCCCCGGAGCAGTACTTC. Translated, it gives CASSLAPPEQYF.

V usage is TRBV10-3 and J usage is TRBJ1-4; tentatively, D is TRBD1 (6 bases). Looked up from germline, CDR1 is ENHRY and CDR2 is SYGVKD. This CDR3 contains 15 residues. The V end lost 3 bases, the J end lost 2 bases, and 10 bases lay between the germline ends. DNA of the CDR3: TGTGCCATCAGTGACCCCGGACAGACTAATGAAAAACTGTTTTTT. Protein product: CAISDPGQTNEKLFF.

This clonotype came up a few times. The rearrangement uses TRBV29-1 and TRBJ1-3; D is unclear. Germline V gene lookup returns CDR1 SQVTM and CDR2 ANQGSEA. The V and J ends lost 4 bases and 0 bases respectively, with 19 bases between them. The CDR3 consists of 17 residues. The CDR3, as DNA: TGCAGCGTTGTGATTCTACGGCCAGGAGGCTCTGGAAACACCATATATTTT. Translation gives CSVVILRPGGSGNTIYF.

The V and J genes are TRBV28 and TRBJ2-7; D is unclear. The V end lost 5 bases, the J end lost 6 bases, and 14 bases lay between the germline ends. Germline V gene lookup returns CDR1 MDHEN and CDR2 SYDVKM. CDR3 length: 13 amino acids. The CDR3 spells CASSITSGSEQYF. The CDR3 DNA is TGTGCCAGCAGTATAACCTCGGGCTCCGAGCAGTACTTC.

CDR3: CASSPSGGRGNGYTF. The CDR3 DNA sequence: TGCGCCAGCAGCCCCAGTGGAGGGCGGGGAAATGGCTACACCTTC. The chain links TRBV4-1 to TRBJ1-2; D remains ambiguous. The germline gives CDR1 MGHRA, CDR2 YSYEKL. V gave up 4 bases and J gave up 6 bases, with 18 bases separating them. CDR3 length equals 15 residues.

The chain uses TRBV6-2 or TRBV6-3 and TRBJ2-2; 10 positions match TRBD1. The CDR3 totals 18 residues. Per the germline V gene, CDR1 is MNHEY and CDR2 is SVGEGT. Trimming cost V 2 bases and J 5 bases; bases outside gene matches: 11. The CDR3 region is CASSYSVGQGSITGELFF. The CDR3 bases are TGTGCCAGCAGTTACAGCGTGGGACAGGGGTCTATAACCGGGGAGCTGTTTTTT.

The CDR3 DNA is TGTGCCAGTAGCACCTCTCCTGGATGGAACTATGGCTACACCTTC. Translating gives CASSTSPGWNYGYTF. The chain carries TRBV19 and TRBJ1-2; D is unclear. Trimming stripped 6 bases from V and 2 bases from J, with 16 bases between. CDR3 size: 15 residues. Germline assignment: CDR1 LNHDA and CDR2 SQIVND (reference sequence).

The rearrangement links TRBV5-1 to TRBJ2-6, with TRBD2 matching over 11 bases. Germline V CDR1 and CDR2: SGHRS, YFSETQ. The length of the CDR3 is 17 residues. The junction had 5 bases not matched to a gene; V was cut back by 1 base and J by 5 bases. The CDR3 here is CASSLIAGGNRANVLTF. CDR3 nucleotide sequence: TGCGCCAGCAGCTTGATAGCGGGGGGGAATCGGGCCAACGTCCTGACTTTC.

This clonotype appeared a few times. The chain employs TRBV4-3 and TRBJ2-5; 8 bases align to TRBD2. The CDR3 extends over 20 amino acids. Per germline, CDR1 LGHNA and CDR2 YSLEER. Trimming at V came to 4 bases and at J to 0 bases, leaving 19 bases not matched to a gene. CDR3 in amino acids: CASSPSPHIRGGTNQETQYF. Here the CDR3 DNA reads TGCGCCAGCAGCCCAAGCCCCCATATTCGGGGGGGGACTAACCAAGAGACCCAGTACTTC.

V and J are TRBV11-2 and TRBJ2-2; 8 positions match TRBD1. Losses at the gene ends were 3 bases for V and 1 base for J; bases not matched to a gene: 7. Germline V lookup: CDR1 SGHAT, CDR2 FQNNGV. CDR3 size: 17 residues. As DNA, the CDR3 is TGTGCCAGCAGCTTGTTTGCAGGACAGGGGAACACCGGGGAGCTGTTTTTT. Its translation: CASSLFAGQGNTGELFF.

V gene TRBV7-9 combines with J gene TRBJ2-7, with 7 bases fitting TRBD1. This CDR3 has 16 amino acids. Trimming cost V 5 bases and J 2 bases; bases outside gene matches: 12. The germline V gene has CDR1 SEHNR and CDR2 FQNEAQ (reference sequence). CDR3 sequence (DNA): TGTGCCAGCAGCCCGATAGCCGGGACAGACGCCTACGAGCAGTACTTC. Residues: CASSPIAGTDAYEQYF.

V usage is TRBV20-1 and J usage is TRBJ2-1; TRBD2 matches 12 bases. The CDR3 has 20 amino acids. The germline gives CDR1 DFQATT, CDR2 SNEGSKA (reference sequence). The junction had 15 bases not matched to a gene; V was cut back by 2 bases and J by 1 base. CDR3 coding DNA: TGCAGTGCTAGATCTGACATGACTAGCGGGAGTTGGGGGTCCTACAATGAGCAGTTCTTC. Amino acid sequence: CSARSDMTSGSWGSYNEQFF.

There are a few counts of this clonotype. This chain joins TRBV9 and TRBJ2-7, with D possibly TRBD1 on 5 matching bases. V was cut by 0 bases and J by 12 bases, with 16 bases left in between. The germline V gene has CDR1 SGDLS and CDR2 YYNGEE. The CDR3 runs to 13 residues. For the CDR3, the DNA is TGTGCCAGCAGCGTAGTATCTGGGGCCGAAGTGTACTTC. It translates to CASSVVSGAEVYF.

This clonotype came up many times. V usage is TRBV27 and J usage is TRBJ2-3; D unclear. Per the germline V gene, CDR1 is MNHEY and CDR2 is SMNVEV (reference sequence). Trimming shortened V by 3 bases and J by 0 bases, and 10 bases separated the two germline ends. This CDR3 has 15 residues. The CDR3 nucleotides read TGTGCCAGCAGTTTTGGGCCACTGAGCACAGATACGCAGTATTTT. This codes for CASSFGPLSTDTQYF.